This T cell receptor beta chain was found in a study of OX40 agonist ivuxolimab in advanced cancers. This table comes from immunoSEQ multiplex PCR, and its TCRdb copy is limited to in-frame clones, with some not included. The repertoire holds 70,000 to 75,000 clones, with around 88% as singletons. Patients with a history of autoimmune disease or on systemic immunosuppression were excluded. This clone appeared once. What it binds is not known. General observations from the study: In general, CD8+ T cells held more expanded clones than CD4+ did, on average.

The CDR3 covers 11 residues. V lost 4 bases and J lost 8, with 9 bases in between. CDR1 GTSNPN and CDR2 SVGIG come from the germline V gene (reference sequence). Source: CD4+ or CD8+ T cells sorted from blood, taken in a trial of the OX40 agonist ivuxolimab. V is TRBV30 and J is TRBJ2-4; D unresolved. This TCR derives from an adult with an advanced solid tumor such as melanoma, head and neck, liver or kidney cancer. The CDR3 reads CAWNTRDIQYF. Here the CDR3 DNA reads TGTGCCTGGAACACTCGGGACATTCAGTACTTC.